The sequence of this T cell receptor (beta chain) was determined in a study of early T cells in non-severe SARS-CoV-2 infection. Regarding the study as a whole: A preference for anti-spike CD8 responses marked VDJdb matching, which missed private and CD4 specificities.

As concerns this clonotype: Its specificity is unknown.

From the 5' RACE reads, TCRdb called clonotypes with MiXCR, one entry per CDR3 protein. This table holds over 85,000 distinct CDR3 sequences, around 16% found once. Trimming stripped 0 bases from V and 3 bases from J, with 16 bases between. The CDR3 totals 17 residues. Germline CDR1 and CDR2: MNHNY and SVGAGI (reference sequence). The receptor's source is an adult who was a healthcare worker with PCR-confirmed SARS-CoV-2 infection or an uninfected control (not recorded which). The sequenced sample consisted of whole blood. This sequence joins TRBV6-6 and TRBJ2-3, with D unresolved. CDR3 region: CASSYSVKGGQTDTQYF. The CDR3 DNA sequence: TGTGCCAGCAGTTACTCGGTCAAAGGTGGGCAGACAGATACGCAGTATTTT.